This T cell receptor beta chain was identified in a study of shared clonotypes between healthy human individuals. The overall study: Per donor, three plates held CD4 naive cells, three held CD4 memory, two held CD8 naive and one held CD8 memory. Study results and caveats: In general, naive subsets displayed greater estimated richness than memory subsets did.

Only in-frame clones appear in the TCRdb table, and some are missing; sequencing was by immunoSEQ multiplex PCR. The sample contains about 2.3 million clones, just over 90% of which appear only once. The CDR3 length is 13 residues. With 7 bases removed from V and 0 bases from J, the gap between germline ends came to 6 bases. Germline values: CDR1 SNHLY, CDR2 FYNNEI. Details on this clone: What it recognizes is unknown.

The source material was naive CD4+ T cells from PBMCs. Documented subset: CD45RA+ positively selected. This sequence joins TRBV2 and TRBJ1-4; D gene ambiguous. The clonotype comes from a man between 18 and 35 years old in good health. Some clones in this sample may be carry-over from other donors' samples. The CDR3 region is CASTRATNEKLFF. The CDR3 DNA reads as TGTGCCAGCACTAGAGCAACTAATGAAAAACTGTTTTTT.